This T cell receptor (beta chain) was identified during a study of regulatory T cells in long-lasting Graves disease (dated by TCRdb to about 2021). As for the study more broadly: Newly diagnosed Graves' disease patients had taken antithyroid drugs for less than 3 months. This study used TCR sequencing and RNA sequencing of peripheral blood to compare persistent Graves' disease patients against newly diagnosed Graves' disease patients. The study took place in China and was registered as a clinical trial. TCR sequencing covered some 13 persistent and approximately 20 newly diagnosed Graves' disease patients, about 35 samples in total.

This clonotype was found many times. Its antigen has not been determined. No much larger clone exists at a distance of one base, and base qualities are not known. Trimming costs V 8 bases and J 1 base, and their ends lie 15 bases apart. From cysteine to phenylalanine, the CDR3 is 14 amino acids long. CDR3 DNA only is kept here, 42 bases in frame from base 1. For CDR1 and CDR2, the germline V gene lists MNHEY and SVGEGT. Paper-wide results and their limitations: Peripheral blood alone was examined, since thyroid tissue, which constituted the primary lesion, could not be accessed. Sequencing and analysis were restricted to the TCR beta chain. Compared with newly diagnosed patients, patients with persistent Graves' disease had lower TCR Shannon entropy and fewer highly expanded clones, which suggests clonal expansion. Patients with persistent disease shared more public clonotypes (about 2,900) than newly diagnosed patients did (around 980). TRBV28, TRBJ1-2 and TRBJ2-5 were preferentially used in persistent disease, while TRBV20-1 and TRBJ2-1 were favored in newly diagnosed disease. The authors acknowledged the small sample size as a limitation that may reduce accuracy.

Preparation of the library involved multiplex PCR. Sequencing relied on an Illumina HiSeq 4000. TCR beta libraries were built with iRepertoire HTBI primers and Arm-PCR amplification of CDR3 regions. Before sequencing, the PCR products went through gel purification. Turning to the authors' computational methods: A total of around 59 TRBV and more than twelve TRBJ segments were identified across samples and were used for gene usage analysis of CDR3 amino acid clonotypes. Filtered high-quality paired reads were merged into contigs using COPE and FqMerger. Contigs were aligned with BLAST to IMGT TRBV, TRBD and TRBJ reference genes, and CDR3 was defined per IMGT. Any clonotype with a frequency above 0.1% was classified as a highly expanded clone. Shannon entropy was used to measure repertoire diversity, and the Gini coefficient was used to measure V-J evenness. Clonotypes shared by more than one individual were considered public. TCRdb applied fastp at Q25 and MiXCR to the public reads, then kept only in-frame beta chains. Rows with a matching CDR3 protein are joined into one entry that keeps the most common DNA and genes. Clone size and V and J calls follow TCRdb, not the original study. Present in this sample are about 540,000 distinct CDR3 sequences, approximately 12% of which were seen just once. Roughly a tenth of the sample belongs to the ten largest clones.

What the time point label conveys for this sample: newly diagnosed GD, antithyroid drugs for less than 3 months. For both TCR sequencing and RNA sequencing, RNA was extracted from PBMCs using TRIzol. The diagnosis of Graves' disease was made according to American Thyroid Association guidelines. Patients for the study were recruited at an endocrinology department in Xi'an, China. Each patient gave approximately 9.7 milliliters of peripheral blood, collected in an EDTA anticoagulant tube. PBMCs were isolated by Ficoll Paque Plus density gradient separation without further T cell sorting. RNA quality was checked with an Agilent 2100 Bioanalyzer and agarose gel, and concentration with a NanoDrop 2000. This sample also appeared in a second study, on T cells in Graves' hyperthyroidism and ophthalmopathy. Reported in the second study: Graves' hyperthyroidism was defined as stable when no progression to ophthalmopathy occurred over 18 months of follow-up. Hyperthyroidism patients were aged 18 to 65 years and newly diagnosed, with disease duration of less than 2 months. The study excluded patients with uncontrolled infections, other autoimmune diseases, pregnancy or lactation. Diagnoses were established on the basis of clinical symptoms, serum thyroxine and TRAb, thyroid ultrasound, and orbital computed tomography. The TCR CDR3 was subjected to a first round of RT-PCR using the HTBI primer set and the Qiagen OneStep RT-PCR kit. Most expanded thyroid clonotypes (frequency above 0.001) were also detected in blood, a finding suggesting that blood repertoires may reflect thyroid immune responses. A 13 V-J signature model separated ophthalmopathy from stable hyperthyroidism, with just over 85% sensitivity and around 84% specificity in cross-validation and 80%/75% in testing. In validation, the model predicted progression to ophthalmopathy with 65% to 71% sensitivity and 72% to 85% specificity, a median of about 6 months before onset. TCR V-J signatures able to tell the groups apart were searched for in a discovery cohort of some 97 patients, of whom fewer than 45 had Graves' ophthalmopathy and more than 55 had stable Graves' hyperthyroidism. Prospective prediction of ophthalmopathy was tested in an independent validation cohort of 18 hyperthyroidism patients and some 17 patients who later progressed to ophthalmopathy. The 95 to 100 discovery patients were randomly split 7:3 into training and test sets. Thyroid tissue and blood T-cell repertoires from six Graves' hyperthyroidism patients were also compared in the study. Once sampling was done, hyperthyroidism patients were given methimazole at a starting dose of 30 mg daily, whereas ophthalmopathy patients were given high-dose intravenous methylprednisolone. Libraries were constructed in a second round of multiplex PCR, after which size selection and purification were carried out. The libraries were sequenced on an Illumina HiSeq2000 using paired-end 100 bp reads. Raw data were processed with SOAPnuke, discarding reads with adapters, uncalled bases, mean Phred below 15, or no exact constant-primer or identifier match. High-quality paired reads were merged using COPE v1.2.5, and each unique nucleotide sequence was defined as a clonotype. Clonotypes were aligned to IMGT TRBV, TRBD and TRBJ reference segments using MiTCR v1.1. Analysis was restricted to V-J combinations with a frequency above 0.0001, which covered roughly 99% of repertoires. The TCS score was defined as F50 (clonal expansion) divided by E x V (chaos), with BLOSUM62-based TCRdist calculated between CDR3 peptides within each V-J. Welch's t-statistics and random forest reduced several hundred V-J features to roughly 13, which were used in a naive Bayes classifier (R e1071). Sample size was not statistically predetermined, and blinding of investigators to group allocation was not performed. The paper describes TCR Vbeta CDR3 sequencing of 135 peripheral blood samples, made up of around 41 ophthalmopathy patients, some 80 hyperthyroidism patients and about 17 progressor patients.

The rearranged chain carries TRBV6-2 or TRBV6-3 and TRBJ2-7; the D gene is perhaps TRBD1, on 5 matching bases. The starting material was peripheral blood mononuclear cells (PBMCs), obtained at new diagnosis, from a patient treated with antithyroid drugs. This TCR was sampled from a man aged 30 to 45 with Graves disease. Donor details come from another sample of the same person, matched by shared clones. For the CDR3, the sequence is CASGATQASYEQYF. The nucleotide sequence is given as TGTGCCAGCGGGGCCACACAGGCTTCCTACGAGCAGTACTTC.